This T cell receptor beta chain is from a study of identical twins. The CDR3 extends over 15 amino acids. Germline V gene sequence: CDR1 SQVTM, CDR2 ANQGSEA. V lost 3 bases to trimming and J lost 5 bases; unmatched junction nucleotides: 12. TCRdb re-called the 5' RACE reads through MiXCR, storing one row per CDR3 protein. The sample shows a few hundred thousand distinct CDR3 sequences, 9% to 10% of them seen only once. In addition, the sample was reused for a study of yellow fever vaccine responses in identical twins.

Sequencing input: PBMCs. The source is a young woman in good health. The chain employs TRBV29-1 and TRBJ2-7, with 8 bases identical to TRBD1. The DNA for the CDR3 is TGCAGCGTTGACCCTCAAACAGGGGGAGGTAACGAGCAGTACTTC. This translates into CSVDPQTGGGNEQYF.